This TCR beta chain originates from a study of blood T cells in healthy people across ages. Overall study findings and caveats: A greater number of naive CD4+ cells and higher diversity distinguished long-lived donors from aged donors.

There are a few counts of this clonotype. Its antigen is unknown. Per the germline V gene, CDR1 is DFQATT and CDR2 is SNEGSKA (reference sequence). The CDR3 is made up of 15 amino acids. Together with a sample-barcoded 5' primer, a J-beta primer mix was included in a second PCR lasting about 7 to 11 cycles. A template-switch adaptor containing 12 random nucleotides labeled each cDNA molecule. TCRdb processed the 5' RACE reads anew with MiXCR; each CDR3 protein has one entry. The table lists about 580,000 distinct CDR3 sequences, less than 60% of them singletons. The TCR was taken from an elderly man in good health. The chain couples TRBV20-1 to TRBJ2-4, with 7 bases aligning to TRBD2. The better agreement between TRBJ2-7 and the DNA end casts doubt on the J call. The sequencing sample was made of blood. CDR3 in DNA: TGCAGTGCTAGAGATGGCGGGGGAGGGACCTACGAGCAGTACTTC. Its protein is CSARDGGGGTYEQYF.